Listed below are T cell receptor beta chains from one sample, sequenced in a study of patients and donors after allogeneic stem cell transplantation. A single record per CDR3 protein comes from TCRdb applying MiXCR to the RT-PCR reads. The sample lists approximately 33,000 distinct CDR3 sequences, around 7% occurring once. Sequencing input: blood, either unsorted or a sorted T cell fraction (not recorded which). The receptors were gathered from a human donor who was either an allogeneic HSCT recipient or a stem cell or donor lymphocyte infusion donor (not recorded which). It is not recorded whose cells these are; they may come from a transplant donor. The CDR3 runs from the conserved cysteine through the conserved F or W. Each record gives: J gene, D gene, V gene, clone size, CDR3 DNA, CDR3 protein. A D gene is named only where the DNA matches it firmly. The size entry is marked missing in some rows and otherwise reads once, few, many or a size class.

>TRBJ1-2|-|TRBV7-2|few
TGTGCCAGCAGCCCCCGGGACATCACCTATGGCTACACCTTC
CASSPRDITYGYTF
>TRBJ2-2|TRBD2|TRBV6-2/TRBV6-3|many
TGTGCCAGCAGTCGACTAGCGGGGACCTCCGGGGAGCTGTTTTTT
CASSRLAGTSGELFF
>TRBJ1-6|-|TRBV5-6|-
TGTGCCAGCAGCGTGGTAGGGGACCTCGATTCACCCCTCCACTTT
CASSVVGDLDSPLHF
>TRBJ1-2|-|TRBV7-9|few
TGTGCCAGCAGCTTAACGGGAGGGGGAAGCGGTTATGGCTACACCTTC
CASSLTGGGSGYGYTF
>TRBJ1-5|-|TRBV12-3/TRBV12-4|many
TGTGCCAGCAGTTTATGGGGGGCAAGCAATCAGCCCCAGCATTTT
CASSLWGASNQPQHF
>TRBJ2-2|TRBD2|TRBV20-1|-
TGCAGTGCTAATCCTCCGGGACTACACACCGGGGAGCTGTTTTTT
CSANPPGLHTGELFF
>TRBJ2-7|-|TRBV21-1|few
TGTGCCAGCAGCAAAGTAGACAATTCCTACGAGCAGTACTTC
CASSKVDNSYEQYF
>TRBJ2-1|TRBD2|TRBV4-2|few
TGTGCCAGCAGCCGCTTAGCGGGAGGAAGTTACTCCTACAATGAGCAGTTCTTC
CASSRLAGGSYSYNEQFF
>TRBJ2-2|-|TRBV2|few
TGTGCCAGGACTAGTTCCGCCGGGGAGCTGTTTTTT
CARTSSAGELFF
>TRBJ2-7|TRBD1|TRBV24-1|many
TGTGCCACTAGACAGGGGGCCTCCTACGAGCAGTACTTC
CATRQGASYEQYF
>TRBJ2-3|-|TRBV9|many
TGTGCCAGCAGCGTAGCTCCAGGAGCGCATAGCACAGATACGCAGTATTTT
CASSVAPGAHSTDTQYF
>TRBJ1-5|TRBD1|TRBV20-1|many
TGCAGTGCTACCCGGGACAGGGGGCCGAGCAATCAGCCCCAGCATTTT
CSATRDRGPSNQPQHF
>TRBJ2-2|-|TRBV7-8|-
TGTGCCAGCAGCTTAGCCGACGGTCATGGTAACACCGGGGAGCTGTTTTTT
CASSLADGHGNTGELFF
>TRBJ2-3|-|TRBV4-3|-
TGCGCCAGCAGCCAAGATCGAGGGATCCCCACAGATACGCAGTATTTT
CASSQDRGIPTDTQYF
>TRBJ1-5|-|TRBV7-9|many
TGTGCCAGCAGCCCCGGGCGGGGTAATCAGCCCCAGCATTTT
CASSPGRGNQPQHF
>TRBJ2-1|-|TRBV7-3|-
TGTGCCAGCAGGTCCTACAATGAGCAGTTCTTC
CASRSYNEQFF
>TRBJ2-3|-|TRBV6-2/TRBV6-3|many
TGTGCCAGCAGTTACGTGGTGGGGACAGATACGCAGTATTTT
CASSYVVGTDTQYF
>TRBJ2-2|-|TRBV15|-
TGTGCCACCAGCAGAGATCTGGAGAACACCGGGGAGCTGTTTTTT
CATSRDLENTGELFF
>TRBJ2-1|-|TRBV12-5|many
TGTGCTAGTGGTTTGGTATCGGGGGTTGGTGAGCAGTTCTTC
CASGLVSGVGEQFF
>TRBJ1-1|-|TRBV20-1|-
TGCAGTGCTGGCGAGGGCACTGAAGCTTTCTTT
CSAGEGTEAFF
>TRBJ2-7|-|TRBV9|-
TGTGCCAGCAGCGTAGGGGAGGGGGCAATGTACGAGCAGTACTTC
CASSVGEGAMYEQYF
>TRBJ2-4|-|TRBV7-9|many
TGTGCCAGCAGCTTAGCGACAGGGAGGTTTGGTGACATTCAGTACTTC
CASSLATGRFGDIQYF
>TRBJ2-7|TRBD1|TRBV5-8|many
TGTGCCAGCAGCCTAACCGGGACAGCATCCTACGAGCAGTACTTC
CASSLTGTASYEQYF
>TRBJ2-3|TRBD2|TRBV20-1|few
TGCAGTGCTACAGGGACTAGCGGTAGCACAGATACGCAGTATTTT
CSATGTSGSTDTQYF
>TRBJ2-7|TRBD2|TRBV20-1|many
TGCAGTGCCCTGAGTAGCGGGGTCTCCTACGAGCAGTACTTC
CSALSSGVSYEQYF
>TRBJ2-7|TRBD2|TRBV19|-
TGTGCCAGCCGGGACTACTCCTACGAGCAGTACTTC
CASRDYSYEQYF
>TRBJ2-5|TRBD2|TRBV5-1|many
TGCGCCAGCAGCTCTACTAGCGGAGCTTTCCAAGAGACCCAGTACTTC
CASSSTSGAFQETQYF
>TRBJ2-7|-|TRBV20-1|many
TGCAGTGCTAGAAGGTGGGCGGCAGCCACCTACGAGCAGTACTTC
CSARRWAAATYEQYF
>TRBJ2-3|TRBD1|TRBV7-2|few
TGTGCCAGCAGCTTGCAGGGACAGGGGGCAGCAGATACGCAGTATTTT
CASSLQGQGAADTQYF
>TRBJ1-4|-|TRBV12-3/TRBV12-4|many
TGTGCCAGCAGAACAACAGGGTTGAAGAGTGAAAAACTGTTTTTT
CASRTTGLKSEKLFF
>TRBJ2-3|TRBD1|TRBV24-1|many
TGTGCCACCAGTGATACCACGGGACAGGGGACAGATACGCAGTATTTT
CATSDTTGQGTDTQYF
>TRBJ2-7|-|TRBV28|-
TGTGCCAGCAGTCAGCAAGGTCGACTCTCCTACGAGCAGTACTTC
CASSQQGRLSYEQYF
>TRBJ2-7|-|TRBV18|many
TGTGCCAGCTCGGGGGACAACAGGGTTGGGTACGAGCAGTACTTC
CASSGDNRVGYEQYF